This T cell receptor beta chain was obtained from a study of CD8+CD57+ T cells in acquired aplastic anemia. CDR3 length: 15 residues. V lost 7 bases and J 2 bases, leaving 18 bases between the germline ends. From germline, CDR1 is MNHNS and CDR2 SASEGT. Genomic DNA, the template, was used for profiling of the TCR beta VDJ and CDR3. TCRdb passed the reads through MiXCR, listing each CDR3 protein once. This sample has roughly 58,000 distinct CDR3 sequences, with 45% to 70% found just once. Study-wide findings and caveats: Both patients and controls carried the same twenty-nine CD8+ CDR3 sequences.

Ten or more counts support this clonotype. What it binds is unknown. A much larger clone sits a single nucleotide away, making a read error possible. The material sequenced was sorted CD4+, CD8+, or CD8+CD57+ T cells (not recorded which) from PBMCs. The source is a human donor in good health, serving as a control. The V call is TRBV6-1, the J call TRBJ2-7; possibly TRBD2 for D (6 bases). The CDR3 DNA reads as TGTGCCAGCACACTGGGGGTCGGGGGAGCCTACGAGCAGTACTTC. Residues: CASTLGVGGAYEQYF.